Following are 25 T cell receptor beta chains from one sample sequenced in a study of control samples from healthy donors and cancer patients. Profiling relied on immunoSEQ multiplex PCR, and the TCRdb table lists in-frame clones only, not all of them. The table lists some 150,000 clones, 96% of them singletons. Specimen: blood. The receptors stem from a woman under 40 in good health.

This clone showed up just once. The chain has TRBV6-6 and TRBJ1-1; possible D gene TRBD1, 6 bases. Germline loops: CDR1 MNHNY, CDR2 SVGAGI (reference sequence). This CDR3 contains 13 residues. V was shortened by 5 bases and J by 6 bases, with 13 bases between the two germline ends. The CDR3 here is CASSTDRSSEAFF. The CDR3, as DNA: TGTGCCAGCAGTACCGACAGGAGCTCTGAAGCTTTCTTT.

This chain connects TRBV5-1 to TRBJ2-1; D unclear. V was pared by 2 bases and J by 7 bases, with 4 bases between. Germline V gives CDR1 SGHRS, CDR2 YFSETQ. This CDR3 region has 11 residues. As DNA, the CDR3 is TGCGCCAGCAGCTTCTCAAATGAGCAGTTCTTC. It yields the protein CASSFSNEQFF.

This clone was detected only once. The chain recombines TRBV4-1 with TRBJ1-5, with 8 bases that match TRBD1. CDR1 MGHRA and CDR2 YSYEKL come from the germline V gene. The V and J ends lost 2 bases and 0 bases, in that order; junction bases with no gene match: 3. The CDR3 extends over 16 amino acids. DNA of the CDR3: TGCGCCAGCAGCCAACGGACAGGGAATAGCAATCAGCCCCAGCATTTT. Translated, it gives CASSQRTGNSNQPQHF.

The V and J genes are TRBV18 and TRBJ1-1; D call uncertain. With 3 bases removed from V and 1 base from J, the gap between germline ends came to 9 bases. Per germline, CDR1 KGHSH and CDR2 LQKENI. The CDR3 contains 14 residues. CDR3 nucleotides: TGTGCCAGCTCACCCTTGAGGGAGAACACTGAAGCTTTCTTT. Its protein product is CASSPLRENTEAFF.

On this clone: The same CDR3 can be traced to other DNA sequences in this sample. CDR3 DNA: TGTGCCAGCAGCGCTAGCGGGGGGGCCTCAAATGAGCAGTTCTTC. Protein sequence: CASSASGGASNEQFF. J is TRBJ2-1 and V is TRBV9, with 12 bases matching TRBD2. The CDR3 is 15 amino acids. Germline values: CDR1 SGDLS, CDR2 YYNGEE. The V gene end was trimmed by 3 bases and the J gene end by 7 bases; junction bases not matched to a gene: 5.

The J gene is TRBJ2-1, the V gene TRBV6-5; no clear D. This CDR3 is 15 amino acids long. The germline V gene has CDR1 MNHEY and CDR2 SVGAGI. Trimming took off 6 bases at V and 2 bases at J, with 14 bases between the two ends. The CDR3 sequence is CASSPFVGTYNEQFF. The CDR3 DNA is TGTGCCAGCAGCCCCTTTGTCGGAACCTACAATGAGCAGTTCTTC.

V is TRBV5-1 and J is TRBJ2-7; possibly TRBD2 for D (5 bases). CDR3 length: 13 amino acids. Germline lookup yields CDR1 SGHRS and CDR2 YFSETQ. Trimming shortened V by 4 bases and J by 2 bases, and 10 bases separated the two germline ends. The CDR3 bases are TGCGCCAGCAGCCGGAGCGGTACCTACGAGCAGTACTTC. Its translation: CASSRSGTYEQYF. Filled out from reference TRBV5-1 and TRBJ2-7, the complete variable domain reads KAGVTQTPRYLIKTRGQQVTLSCSPISGHRSVSWYQQTPGQGLQFLFEYFSETQRNKGNFPGRFSGRQFSNSRSEMNVSTLELGDSALYLCASSRSGTYEQYFGPGTRLTVT.

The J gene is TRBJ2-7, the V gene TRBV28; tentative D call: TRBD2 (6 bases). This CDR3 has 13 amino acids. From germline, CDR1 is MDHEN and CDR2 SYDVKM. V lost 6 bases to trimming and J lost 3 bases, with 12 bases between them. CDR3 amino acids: CASRPTGVYEQYF. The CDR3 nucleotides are TGTGCCAGCAGACCGACGGGGGTCTACGAGCAGTACTTC.

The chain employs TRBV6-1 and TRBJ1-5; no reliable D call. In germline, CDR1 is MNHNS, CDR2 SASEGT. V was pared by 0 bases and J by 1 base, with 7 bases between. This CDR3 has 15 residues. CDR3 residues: CASSEALQSNQPQHF. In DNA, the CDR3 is TGTGCCAGCAGTGAAGCGCTTCAAAGCAATCAGCCCCAGCATTTT.

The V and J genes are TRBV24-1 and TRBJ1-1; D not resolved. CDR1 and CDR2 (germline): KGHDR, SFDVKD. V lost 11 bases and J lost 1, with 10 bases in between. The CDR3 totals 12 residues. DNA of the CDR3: TGTGCCATAGACGGACGGAACACTGAAGCTTTCTTT. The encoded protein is CAIDGRNTEAFF.

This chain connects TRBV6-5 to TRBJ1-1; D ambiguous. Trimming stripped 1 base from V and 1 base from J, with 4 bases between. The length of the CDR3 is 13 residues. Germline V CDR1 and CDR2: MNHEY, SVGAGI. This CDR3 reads CASSYFGNTEAFF. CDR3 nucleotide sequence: TGTGCCAGCAGTTACTTTGGGAACACTGAAGCTTTCTTT.

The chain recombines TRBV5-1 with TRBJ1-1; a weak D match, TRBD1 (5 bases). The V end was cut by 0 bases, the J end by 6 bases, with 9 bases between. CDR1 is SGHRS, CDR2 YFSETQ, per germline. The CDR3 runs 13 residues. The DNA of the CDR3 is TGCGCCAGCAGCTTGGATCGGGACCCTGAAGCTTTCTTT. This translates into CASSLDRDPEAFF.

As DNA, the CDR3 is TGTGCCAGCAGTTTCACAGGGGATTACGAGCAGTACTTC. Translated, it gives CASSFTGDYEQYF. This sequence joins TRBV28 and TRBJ2-7, with 7 bases identical to TRBD1. Germline values: CDR1 MDHEN, CDR2 SYDVKM. The CDR3 loop spans 13 amino acids. V lost 3 bases, J lost 4 bases, and 3 bases stayed unmatched.

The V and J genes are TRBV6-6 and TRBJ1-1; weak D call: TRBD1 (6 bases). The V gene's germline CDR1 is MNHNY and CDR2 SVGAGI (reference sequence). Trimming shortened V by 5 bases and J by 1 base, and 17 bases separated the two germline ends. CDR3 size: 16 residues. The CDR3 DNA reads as TGTGCCAGCAGTAGGGGGGGGTACGGCCGGAACACTGAAGCTTTCTTT. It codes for CASSRGGYGRNTEAFF.

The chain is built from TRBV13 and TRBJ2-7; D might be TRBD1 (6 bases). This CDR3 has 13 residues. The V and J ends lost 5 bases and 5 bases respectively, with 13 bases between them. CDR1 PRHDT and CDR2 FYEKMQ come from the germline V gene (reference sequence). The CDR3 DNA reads TGTGCCAGCAGCACACAGGGCCCCCACGAGCAGTACTTC. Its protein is CASSTQGPHEQYF. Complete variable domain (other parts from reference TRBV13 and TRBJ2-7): AAGVIQSPRHLIKEKRETATLKCYPIPRHDTVYWYQQGPGQDPQFLISFYEKMQSDKGSIPDRFSAQQFSDYHSELNMSSLELGDSALYFCASSTQGPHEQYFGPGTRLTVT.

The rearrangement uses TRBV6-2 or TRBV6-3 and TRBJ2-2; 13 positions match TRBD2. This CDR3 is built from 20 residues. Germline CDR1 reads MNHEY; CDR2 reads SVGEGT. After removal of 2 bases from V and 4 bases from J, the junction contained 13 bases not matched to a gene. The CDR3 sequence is CASSYEAWTSGGLSTGELFF. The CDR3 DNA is TGTGCCAGCAGTTACGAGGCCTGGACTAGCGGGGGTTTGAGCACCGGGGAGCTGTTTTTT.

CDR3 in amino acids: CASSGRTGLAGRDGELFF. The CDR3 nucleotides read TGTGCCAGCAGCGGCCGCACTGGACTAGCGGGGAGGGACGGGGAGCTGTTTTTT. The rearrangement uses TRBV9 and TRBJ2-2; 12 nucleotides agree with TRBD2. Germline CDR1 SGDLS, CDR2 YYNGEE. The CDR3 is made up of 18 amino acids. Germline trimming cut 3 bases from V and 7 bases from J; bases unmatched to any gene: 13.

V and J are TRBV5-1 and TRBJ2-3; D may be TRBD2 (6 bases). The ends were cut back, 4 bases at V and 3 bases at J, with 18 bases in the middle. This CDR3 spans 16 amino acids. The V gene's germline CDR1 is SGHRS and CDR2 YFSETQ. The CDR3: CASSPARGGRTDTQYF. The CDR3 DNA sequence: TGCGCCAGCAGCCCCGCGAGGGGAGGAAGGACAGATACGCAGTATTTT. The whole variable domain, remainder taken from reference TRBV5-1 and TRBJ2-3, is KAGVTQTPRYLIKTRGQQVTLSCSPISGHRSVSWYQQTPGQGLQFLFEYFSETQRNKGNFPGRFSGRQFSNSRSEMNVSTLELGDSALYLCASSPARGGRTDTQYFGPGTRLTVL.

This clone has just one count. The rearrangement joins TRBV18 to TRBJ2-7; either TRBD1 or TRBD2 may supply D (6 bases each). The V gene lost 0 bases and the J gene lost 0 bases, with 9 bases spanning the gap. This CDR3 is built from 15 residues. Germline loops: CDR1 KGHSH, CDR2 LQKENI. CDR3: CASSPPGGYSYEQYF. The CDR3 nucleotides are TGTGCCAGCTCACCACCCGGGGGCTACTCCTACGAGCAGTACTTC.

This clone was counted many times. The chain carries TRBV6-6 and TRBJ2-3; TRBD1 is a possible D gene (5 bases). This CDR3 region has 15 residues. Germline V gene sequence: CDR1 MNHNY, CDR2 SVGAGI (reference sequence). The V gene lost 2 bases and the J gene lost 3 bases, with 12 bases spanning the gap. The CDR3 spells CASSYGAGETDTQYF. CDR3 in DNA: TGTGCCAGCAGTTACGGGGCAGGAGAAACAGATACGCAGTATTTT.

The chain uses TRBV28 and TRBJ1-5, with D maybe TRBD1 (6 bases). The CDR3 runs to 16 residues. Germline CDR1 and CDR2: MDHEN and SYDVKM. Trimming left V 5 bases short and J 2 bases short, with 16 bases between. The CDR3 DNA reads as TGTGCCAGCAGTCAACTCGGGGGCGCGGGCAATCAGCCCCAGCATTTT. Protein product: CASSQLGGAGNQPQHF.

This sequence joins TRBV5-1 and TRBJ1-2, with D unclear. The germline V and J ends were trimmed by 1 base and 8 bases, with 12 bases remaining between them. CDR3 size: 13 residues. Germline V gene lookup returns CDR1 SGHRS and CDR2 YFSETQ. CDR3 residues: CASSLRPDLGYTF. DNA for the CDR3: TGCGCCAGCAGCTTGCGGCCTGACCTGGGCTACACCTTC.

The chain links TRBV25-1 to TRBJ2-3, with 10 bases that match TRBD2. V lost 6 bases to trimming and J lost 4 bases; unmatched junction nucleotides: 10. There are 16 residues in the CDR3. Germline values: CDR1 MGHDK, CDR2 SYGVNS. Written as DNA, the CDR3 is TGTGCCAGCAGCCAAGGCCCTAGCGGGAGTTCAGATACGCAGTATTTT. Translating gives CASSQGPSGSSDTQYF.

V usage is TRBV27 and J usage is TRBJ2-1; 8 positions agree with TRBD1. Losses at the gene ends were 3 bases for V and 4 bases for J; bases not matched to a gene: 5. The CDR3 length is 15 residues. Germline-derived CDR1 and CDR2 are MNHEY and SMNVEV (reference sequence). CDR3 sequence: CASSLTGVPYNEQFF. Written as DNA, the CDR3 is TGTGCCAGCAGTTTGACAGGGGTCCCTTACAATGAGCAGTTCTTC.

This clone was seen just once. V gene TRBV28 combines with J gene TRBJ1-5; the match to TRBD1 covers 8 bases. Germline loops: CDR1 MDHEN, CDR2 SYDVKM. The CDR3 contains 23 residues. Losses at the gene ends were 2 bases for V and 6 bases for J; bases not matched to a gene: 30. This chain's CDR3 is CASSLRPPRETGDFHSSPQPQHF. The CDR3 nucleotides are TGTGCCAGCAGTTTACGTCCGCCACGCGAGACAGGGGATTTCCATTCGAGTCCTCAGCCCCAGCATTTT.